This TCR beta chain was sequenced for a study of control samples from healthy donors and cancer patients. Assay: immunoSEQ multiplex PCR; the TCRdb copy retains only in-frame clones and omits some. The sample yields 100,000 to 150,000 clones, over 75% seen once. This sequence was found in a man in his forties in good health. Sequenced: blood.

This CDR3 reads CATQTNTDTQYF. In DNA form, the CDR3 reads TGTGCCACCCAGACAAACACAGATACGCAGTATTTT. The J gene is TRBJ2-3, the V gene TRBV10-3, with D hard to call. Germline V gene data show CDR1 as ENHRY and CDR2 as SYGVKD. V was clipped by 10 bases and J by 2 bases, with 10 bases between them. CDR3 length equals 12 residues.